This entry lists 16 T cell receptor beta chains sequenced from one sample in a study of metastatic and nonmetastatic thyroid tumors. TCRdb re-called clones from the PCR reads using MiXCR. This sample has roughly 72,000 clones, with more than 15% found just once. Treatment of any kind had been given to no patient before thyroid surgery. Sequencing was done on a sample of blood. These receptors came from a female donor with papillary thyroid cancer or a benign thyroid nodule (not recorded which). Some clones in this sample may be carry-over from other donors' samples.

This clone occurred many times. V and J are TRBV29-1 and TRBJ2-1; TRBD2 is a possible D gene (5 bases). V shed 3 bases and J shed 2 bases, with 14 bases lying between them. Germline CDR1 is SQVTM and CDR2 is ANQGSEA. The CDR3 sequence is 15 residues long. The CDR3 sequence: CSVDGGSGAYNEQFF. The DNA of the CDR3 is TGCAGCGTTGACGGAGGAAGCGGCGCCTACAATGAGCAGTTCTTC.

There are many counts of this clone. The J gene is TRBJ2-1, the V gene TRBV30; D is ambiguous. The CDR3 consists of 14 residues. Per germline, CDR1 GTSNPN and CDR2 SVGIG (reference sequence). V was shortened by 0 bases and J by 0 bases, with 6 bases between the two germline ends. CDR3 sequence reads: CAWSVSSSYNEQFF. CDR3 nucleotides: TGTGCCTGGAGTGTATCTAGCTCCTACAATGAGCAGTTCTTC.

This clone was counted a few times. CDR3 sequence: CASSRQGTNEKLFF. CDR3 nucleotide sequence: TGTGCCAGCAGCCGACAGGGAACTAATGAAAAACTGTTTTTT. The V gene is TRBV2, the J gene TRBJ1-4; 7 nucleotides agree with TRBD1. Unmatched junction bases numbered 2, after V lost 6 bases and J lost 1 base. Germline assignment: CDR1 SNHLY and CDR2 FYNNEI. The CDR3 loop spans 14 amino acids.

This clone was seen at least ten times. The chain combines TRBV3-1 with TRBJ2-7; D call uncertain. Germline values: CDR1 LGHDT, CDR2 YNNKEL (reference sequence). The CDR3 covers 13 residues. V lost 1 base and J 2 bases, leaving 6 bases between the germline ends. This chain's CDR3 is CASSQATPYEQYF. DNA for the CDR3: TGTGCCAGCAGCCAAGCTACACCCTACGAGCAGTACTTC.

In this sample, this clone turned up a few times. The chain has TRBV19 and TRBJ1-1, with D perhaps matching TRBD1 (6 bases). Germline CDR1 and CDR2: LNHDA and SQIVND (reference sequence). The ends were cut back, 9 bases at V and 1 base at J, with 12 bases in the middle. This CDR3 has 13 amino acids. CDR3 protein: CASITTGNTEAFF. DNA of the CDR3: TGTGCCAGCATCACGACAGGGAACACTGAAGCTTTCTTT.

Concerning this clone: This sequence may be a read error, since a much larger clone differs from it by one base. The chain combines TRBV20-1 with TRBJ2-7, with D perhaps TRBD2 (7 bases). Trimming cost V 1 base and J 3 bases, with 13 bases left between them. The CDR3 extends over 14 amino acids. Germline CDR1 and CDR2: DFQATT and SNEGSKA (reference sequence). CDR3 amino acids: CSARVGASGYEQYF. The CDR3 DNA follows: TGCAGTGCTAGAGTGGGGGCTAGCGGCTACGAGCAGTACTTC.

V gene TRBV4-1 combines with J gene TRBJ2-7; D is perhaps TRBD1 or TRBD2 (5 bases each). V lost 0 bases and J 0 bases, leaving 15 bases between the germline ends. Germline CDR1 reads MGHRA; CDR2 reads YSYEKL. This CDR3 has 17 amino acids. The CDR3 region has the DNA TGCGCCAGCAGCCAAGACTACCGGGACGTTAGCTCCTACGAGCAGTACTTC. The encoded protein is CASSQDYRDVSSYEQYF.

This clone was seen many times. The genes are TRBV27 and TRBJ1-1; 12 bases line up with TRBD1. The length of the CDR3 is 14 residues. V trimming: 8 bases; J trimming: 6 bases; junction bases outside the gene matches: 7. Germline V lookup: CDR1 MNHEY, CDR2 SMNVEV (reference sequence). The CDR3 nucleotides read TGTGCCAGCGCAACGGGACAGGGGGCGTCTGAAGCTTTCTTT. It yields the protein CASATGQGASEAFF.

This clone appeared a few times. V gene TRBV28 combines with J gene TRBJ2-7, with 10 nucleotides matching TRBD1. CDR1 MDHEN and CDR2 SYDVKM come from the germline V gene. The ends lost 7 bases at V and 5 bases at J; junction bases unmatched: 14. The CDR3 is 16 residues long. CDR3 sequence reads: CASIPPPGQGYHEQYF. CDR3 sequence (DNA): TGTGCCAGCATTCCCCCACCGGGACAGGGGTACCACGAGCAGTACTTC.

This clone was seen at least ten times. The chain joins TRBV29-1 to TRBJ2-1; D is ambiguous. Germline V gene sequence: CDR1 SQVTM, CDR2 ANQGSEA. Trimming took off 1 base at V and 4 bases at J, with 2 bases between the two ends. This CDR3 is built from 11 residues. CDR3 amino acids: CSVEGYNEQFF. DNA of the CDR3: TGCAGCGTTGAAGGTTACAATGAGCAGTTCTTC.

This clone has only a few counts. The CDR3 sequence: CASSSIPGERETQYF. The CDR3 DNA is TGTGCCAGCAGCTCTATACCGGGAGAGCGGGAGACCCAGTACTTC. This chain connects TRBV12-3 or TRBV12-4 to TRBJ2-5; possible D gene TRBD2, 6 bases. The CDR3 has 15 residues. Trimming shortened V by 6 bases and J by 5 bases, and 19 bases separated the two germline ends.

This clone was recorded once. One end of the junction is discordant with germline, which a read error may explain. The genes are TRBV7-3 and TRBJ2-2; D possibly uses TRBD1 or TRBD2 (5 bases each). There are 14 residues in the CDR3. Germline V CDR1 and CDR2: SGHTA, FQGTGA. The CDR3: CACSSGWGTGELFF. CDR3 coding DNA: TGTGCCTGCAGCTCTGGGTGGGGGACCGGGGAGCTGTTTTTT.

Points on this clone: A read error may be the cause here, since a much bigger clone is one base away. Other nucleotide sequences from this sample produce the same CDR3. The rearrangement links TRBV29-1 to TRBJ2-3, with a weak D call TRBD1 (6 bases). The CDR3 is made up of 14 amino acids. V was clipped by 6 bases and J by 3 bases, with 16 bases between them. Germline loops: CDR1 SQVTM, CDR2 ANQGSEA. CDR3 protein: CSVAQSGQTDTQYF. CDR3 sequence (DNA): TGCAGCGTCGCTCAGTCCGGACAGACAGATACGCAGTATTTT.

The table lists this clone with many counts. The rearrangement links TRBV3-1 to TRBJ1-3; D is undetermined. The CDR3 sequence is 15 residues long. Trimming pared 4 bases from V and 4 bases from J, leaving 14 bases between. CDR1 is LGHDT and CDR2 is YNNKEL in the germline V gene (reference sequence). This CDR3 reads CASSPGGVAGNTIYF. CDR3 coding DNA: TGTGCCAGCAGCCCAGGTGGGGTGGCAGGAAACACCATATATTTT.

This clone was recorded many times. CDR3 loop: CSAPPGILYNEQFF. CDR3 bases: TGCAGTGCTCCCCCTGGAATCCTCTACAATGAGCAGTTCTTC. The chain combines TRBV20-1 with TRBJ2-1, with D unresolved. Germline V gene data show CDR1 as DFQATT and CDR2 as SNEGSKA (reference sequence). With 5 bases removed from V and 3 bases from J, the gap between germline ends came to 14 bases. This CDR3 region has 14 residues.

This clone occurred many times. CDR3 protein: CASSDSSGRADTQYF. CDR3 bases: TGTGCCAGCAGTGACTCGAGCGGGAGGGCAGATACGCAGTATTTT. The V gene is TRBV6-4, the J gene TRBJ2-3; 10 bases match TRBD2. With 0 bases clipped from V and 4 bases from J, the junction kept 1 base outside the gene matches. This CDR3 spans 15 amino acids. CDR1 and CDR2 from the germline V gene are MRHNA and SNTAGT.